This T cell receptor beta chain was sequenced during a study of cytotoxic CD8 clonotypes in ibrutinib-treated CLL. Turning to the study itself: Response material was collected after a median around 12 months of treatment, range 6 to 36.

The V gene end was trimmed by 2 bases and the J gene end by 7 bases; junction bases not matched to a gene: 4. The germline CDR1 and CDR2 sequences are KGHSH and LQKENI. The CDR3 extends over 13 amino acids. Assay: immunoSEQ multiplex PCR; the TCRdb copy retains only in-frame clones and omits some. The top ten hold roughly a tenth of the sample, which has about 140,000 clones, around 93% seen once. The chain carries TRBV18 and TRBJ1-1; TRBD1 matches at 7 bases. The TCR sequence derives from a human donor with chronic lymphocytic leukemia. The input for sequencing was PBMCs, taken after 12 months of ibrutinib treatment. CDR3 bases: TGTGCCAGCTCACCAGGACAGGTCGTTGAAGCTTTCTTT. Protein product: CASSPGQVVEAFF.